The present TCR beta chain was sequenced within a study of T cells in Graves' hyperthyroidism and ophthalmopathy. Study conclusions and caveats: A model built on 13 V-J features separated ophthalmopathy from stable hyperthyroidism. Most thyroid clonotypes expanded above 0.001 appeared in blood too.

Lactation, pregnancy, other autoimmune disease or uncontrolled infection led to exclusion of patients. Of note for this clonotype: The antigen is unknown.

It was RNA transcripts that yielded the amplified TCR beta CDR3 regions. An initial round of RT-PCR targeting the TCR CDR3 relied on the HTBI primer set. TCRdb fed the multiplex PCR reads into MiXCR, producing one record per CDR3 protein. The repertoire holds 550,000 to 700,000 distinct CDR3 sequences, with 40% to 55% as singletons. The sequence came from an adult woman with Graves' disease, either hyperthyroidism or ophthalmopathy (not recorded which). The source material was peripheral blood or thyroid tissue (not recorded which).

CDR3 nucleotide sequence: TGCAGCGTCGCAGGGACCAGCAATCAGCCCCAGCATTTT. Translated: CSVAGTSNQPQHF. J is TRBJ1-5 and V is TRBV29-1; D perhaps matches TRBD1 (5 bases). Per the germline V gene, CDR1 is SQVTM and CDR2 is ANQGSEA. CDR3 length equals 13 residues. The ends were cut back, 6 bases at V and 1 base at J, with 10 bases in the middle.